Below, 26 T cell receptor beta chains from the same sample are listed, as sequenced in a study of siplizumab effects on memory and regulatory T cells. Assay: immunoSEQ multiplex PCR; the TCRdb copy retains only in-frame clones and omits some. The sample shows about 100,000 clones, more than 85% of them seen only once. Sequencing used CD4+ T cells sorted from blood. The origin of the receptors is a human donor in good health.

The chain couples TRBV4-2 to TRBJ2-3, with 10 bases aligning to TRBD2. The CDR3 length is 19 residues. V lost 0 bases and J lost 0; bases outside the gene matches: 9. Germline CDR1 LGHNA, CDR2 YNFKEQ. CDR3 residues: CASSQDRASGGTSTDTQYF. The CDR3 DNA sequence: TGTGCCAGCAGCCAAGATCGGGCTAGCGGGGGAACTAGCACAGATACGCAGTATTTT.

The DNA for the CDR3 is TGTGCCAGTAGTTTCGGGACAGGATACCAAGAGACCCAGTACTTC. This encodes CASSFGTGYQETQYF. The rearrangement links TRBV19 to TRBJ2-5; TRBD1 matches at 8 bases. The CDR3 runs to 15 residues. With 5 bases clipped from V and 0 bases from J, the junction kept 5 bases outside the gene matches. Germline CDR1 is LNHDA and CDR2 is SQIVND (reference sequence).

The chain has TRBV5-1 and TRBJ2-1, with D perhaps being TRBD1 or TRBD2 (5 bases each). Germline CDR1 and CDR2: SGHRS and YFSETQ. CDR3 size: 14 residues. V lost 4 bases and J lost 0, with 8 bases in between. CDR3 coding DNA: TGCGCCAGCAGCGGGGGTCTCTCCTACAATGAGCAGTTCTTC. Protein product: CASSGGLSYNEQFF.

This clone came up once. The chain uses TRBV27 and TRBJ2-3; the match to TRBD1 covers 8 bases. V lost 6 bases to trimming and J lost 4 bases; unmatched junction nucleotides: 12. The CDR3 covers 16 residues. CDR1 and CDR2 (germline): MNHEY, SMNVEV (reference sequence). The CDR3 coding sequence is TGTGCCAGCAGACCCTGGGGGCAGGGGGCCGCAGATACGCAGTATTTT. Its protein is CASRPWGQGAADTQYF.

The chain is built from TRBV18 and TRBJ1-1, with a weak D call TRBD1 (5 bases). The V and J ends lost 0 bases and 3 bases respectively, with 17 bases between them. The CDR3 totals 17 residues. Germline assignment: CDR1 KGHSH and CDR2 LQKENI. In DNA, the CDR3 is TGTGCCAGCTCACCACCCAATCCCCAGGGAGGGGACACTGAAGCTTTCTTT. Its protein is CASSPPNPQGGDTEAFF.

The rearrangement uses TRBV6-1 and TRBJ2-1; 8 positions agree with TRBD2. V lost 4 bases and J lost 5; bases outside the gene matches: 4. Germline assignment: CDR1 MNHNS and CDR2 SASEGT. The CDR3 loop spans 14 amino acids. The CDR3 coding sequence is TGTGCCAGCAGTGCGGGGGGGACACACAATGAGCAGTTCTTC. This codes for CASSAGGTHNEQFF.

The chain couples TRBV25-1 to TRBJ1-4; D unresolved. CDR1 MGHDK and CDR2 SYGVNS come from the germline V gene. The CDR3 is made up of 12 amino acids. V was shortened by 7 bases and J by 7 bases, with 10 bases between the two germline ends. CDR3 nucleotides: TGTGCCAGCACGAGGGATTTTGAAAAACTGTTTTTT. Its translation: CASTRDFEKLFF.

The chain recombines TRBV11-2 with TRBJ1-5, with a tentative D call TRBD1 (5 bases). CDR3 size: 13 residues. CDR1 SGHAT and CDR2 FQNNGV come from the germline V gene. V shed 4 bases and J shed 7 bases, with 11 bases lying between them. The CDR3 DNA follows: TGTGCCAGCAGCTGGCAGGGAGGGCAGCCCCAGCATTTT. Translation: CASSWQGGQPQHF.

The V gene is TRBV6-1, the J gene TRBJ1-1; no reliable D call. The CDR3 is 11 amino acids. Trimming removed 5 bases from V and 1 base from J, with 2 bases in between. Germline CDR1 is MNHNS and CDR2 is SASEGT. The CDR3 loop reads CASSPNTEAFF. Written as DNA, the CDR3 is TGTGCCAGCAGTCCGAACACTGAAGCTTTCTTT.

This clone was observed a single time. This chain joins TRBV11-2 and TRBJ2-7; 9 bases align to TRBD2. This CDR3 has 14 amino acids. The V gene end was trimmed by 2 bases and the J gene end by 4 bases; junction bases not matched to a gene: 3. Germline V gives CDR1 SGHAT, CDR2 FQNNGV. CDR3 region: CASSLIAGVYEQYF. The CDR3 region has the DNA TGTGCCAGCAGCTTAATAGCGGGGGTGTACGAGCAGTACTTC. Full variable domain (remainder filled in from reference TRBV11-2 and TRBJ2-7): EAGVAQSPRYKIIEKRQSVAFWCNPISGHATLYWYQQILGQGPKLLIQFQNNGVVDDSQLPKDRFSAERLKGVDSTLKIQPAKLEDSAVYLCASSLIAGVYEQYFGPGTRLTVT.

This rearrangement joins TRBV28 to TRBJ1-2; D is uncertain. This CDR3 has 14 residues. Between the trimmed V and J ends, which lost 3 bases and 3 bases, there was a span of 11 bases. Germline CDR1 MDHEN, CDR2 SYDVKM. The CDR3 DNA sequence: TGTGCCAGCAGTTTCGTCCCTACGCACTATGGCTACACCTTC. Protein: CASSFVPTHYGYTF.

The chain recombines TRBV5-4 with TRBJ2-2, with 7 bases that match TRBD1. The CDR3 loop spans 15 amino acids. V lost 5 bases, J lost 5 bases, and 9 bases stayed unmatched. Germline-derived CDR1 and CDR2 are SGHNT and YYREEE (reference sequence). CDR3 in DNA: TGTGCCAGCAGTGGACAGGACCTGAGGACCGGGGAGCTGTTTTTT. Amino acid sequence: CASSGQDLRTGELFF. Looking up the rest from reference TRBV5-4 and TRBJ2-2 gives the full variable domain: ETGVTQSPTHLIKTRGQQVTLRCSSQSGHNTVSWYQQALGQGPQFIFQYYREEENGRGNFPPRFSGLQFPNYSSELNVNALELDDSALYLCASSGQDLRTGELFFGEGSRLTVL.

This clone appeared a single time. V is TRBV4-1 and J is TRBJ2-5, with D perhaps TRBD2 (6 bases). The CDR3 extends over 16 amino acids. Per germline, CDR1 MGHRA and CDR2 YSYEKL. The V end was cut by 1 base, the J end by 0 bases, with 12 bases between. This CDR3 is CASSQVRVADQETQYF. CDR3 coding DNA: TGCGCCAGCAGCCAAGTGCGGGTAGCGGACCAAGAGACCCAGTACTTC.

This clone was seen once. V is TRBV6-6 and J is TRBJ1-4; the D gene is possibly TRBD1 (6 bases). Trimming stripped 0 bases from V and 8 bases from J, with 16 bases between. In germline, CDR1 is MNHNY, CDR2 SVGAGI (reference sequence). The CDR3 has 16 amino acids. The CDR3 reads CASSYSMGAGGEKLFF. CDR3 in DNA: TGTGCCAGCAGTTACTCGATGGGGGCTGGGGGGGAAAAACTGTTTTTT.

The CDR3 region is CASSHRTSGGETQYF. CDR3 DNA sequence: TGTGCCAGCAGCCACCGGACTAGCGGGGGTGAGACCCAGTACTTC. V is TRBV4-2 and J is TRBJ2-5; 13 nucleotides agree with TRBD2. CDR1 and CDR2 (germline): LGHNA, YNFKEQ. V shed 3 bases and J 5 bases; nucleotides not matched to a gene: 3. The CDR3 loop spans 15 amino acids.

This CDR3 is CASSPGHQNYGYTF. The CDR3 DNA is TGCGCCAGCAGCCCGGGACACCAAAACTATGGCTACACCTTC. J is TRBJ1-2 and V is TRBV5-1; weak D call: TRBD1 (6 bases). Germline lookup yields CDR1 SGHRS and CDR2 YFSETQ. The V and J ends lost 4 bases and 2 bases respectively, with 12 bases between them. The CDR3 has 14 amino acids.

This chain connects TRBV5-6 to TRBJ1-4; 10 bases map to TRBD1. The V gene end was trimmed by 0 bases and the J gene end by 4 bases; junction bases not matched to a gene: 6. This CDR3 is built from 17 residues. Germline-derived CDR1 and CDR2 are SGHDT and YYEEEE. CDR3 amino acids: CASSLEGQGKDNEKLFF. The CDR3 DNA sequence: TGTGCCAGCAGCTTGGAGGGACAGGGGAAGGATAATGAAAAACTGTTTTTT.

J is TRBJ1-2 and V is TRBV28; D unresolved. V shed 6 bases and J shed 4 bases, with 12 bases lying between them. Germline lookup yields CDR1 MDHEN and CDR2 SYDVKM. CDR3 size: 13 residues. In nucleotides, the CDR3 is TGTGCCAGCAGCCCGGGCCCTTTCTATGGCTACACCTTC. Its protein is CASSPGPFYGYTF.

This chain joins TRBV18 and TRBJ1-2, with 9 nucleotides matching TRBD1. The CDR3 extends over 15 amino acids. The J segment lost 7 bases and the V segment lost 3 bases, leaving 9 bases of the junction unmatched. The germline V gene has CDR1 KGHSH and CDR2 LQKENI. Written as DNA, the CDR3 is TGTGCCAGCTCACCTCCCGGGACAGGGACGGGTGGCTACACCTTC. Protein: CASSPPGTGTGGYTF.

The gene calls are TRBV20-1 and TRBJ2-7, with a weak D call TRBD2 (6 bases). CDR3 size: 10 residues. V was pared by 7 bases and J by 10 bases, with 14 bases between. In germline, CDR1 is DFQATT, CDR2 SNEGSKA (reference sequence). The chain's CDR3 is CSVGDSRQYF. CDR3 nucleotides: TGCAGTGTCGGGGACTCCAGACAGTACTTC.

The chain has TRBV5-1 and TRBJ2-6; D remains ambiguous. Trimming took off 2 bases at V and 4 bases at J, with 10 bases between the two ends. The CDR3 extends over 15 amino acids. Germline V gives CDR1 SGHRS, CDR2 YFSETQ. CDR3 coding DNA: TGCGCCAGCAGCTTACCGGGTACAGGGGCCAACGTCCTGACTTTC. Its translation: CASSLPGTGANVLTF.

The V and J genes are TRBV4-3 and TRBJ2-1, with TRBD1 identical over 7 bases. The germline gives CDR1 LGHNA, CDR2 YSLEER. The CDR3 sequence is 16 residues long. V lost 1 base, J lost 6 bases, and 9 bases stayed unmatched. The CDR3 DNA reads as TGCGCCAGCAGCCAAGCCTACGGGACAGTGATCAATGAGCAGTTCTTC. This translates into CASSQAYGTVINEQFF.

This rearrangement joins TRBV19 to TRBJ2-3; no reliable D call. The V gene lost 1 base and the J gene lost 2 bases, with 16 bases spanning the gap. Germline V CDR1 and CDR2: LNHDA, SQIVND (reference sequence). This CDR3 contains 17 residues. The CDR3 DNA reads as TGTGCCAGTAGTATAGGAGGAAGGGTACAACACACAGATACGCAGTATTTT. It translates to CASSIGGRVQHTDTQYF.

The chain is built from TRBV7-2 and TRBJ1-6; D perhaps matches TRBD1 (5 bases). Germline V lookup: CDR1 SGHTA, CDR2 FQGNSA. The CDR3 totals 11 residues. Trimming took 3 bases from V and 16 from J, leaving 10 bases between them. The CDR3, as DNA: TGTGCCAGCAGCTTTCAGACAGATCTCCACTTT. Protein sequence: CASSFQTDLHF.

The chain is built from TRBV4-2 and TRBJ2-2; 8 bases match TRBD2. This CDR3 comprises 15 residues. The V gene's germline CDR1 is LGHNA and CDR2 YNFKEQ. Trimming at V came to 5 bases and at J to 3 bases, leaving 5 bases not matched to a gene. CDR3 sequence: CASSRGGGYTGELFF. The CDR3 DNA reads as TGTGCCAGCAGCAGGGGCGGGGGGTACACCGGGGAGCTGTTTTTT.

The chain joins TRBV11-3 to TRBJ2-7, with D perhaps TRBD2 (5 bases). Germline CDR1 is SGHNT and CDR2 is YENEEA. The V and J ends lost 5 bases and 5 bases respectively, with 13 bases between them. The CDR3 runs 13 residues. Here the CDR3 DNA reads TGTGCCAGCAGCGGTCGTGAGGGTAACGAGCAGTACTTC. It encodes CASSGREGNEQYF.